These 16 T cell receptor beta chains were sequenced from one sample in a study of blood T cell repertoires in COVID-19. Sequencing used immunoSEQ multiplex PCR; TCRdb keeps in-frame clones, though not all of them. Of 150,000 to 200,000 clones in the sample, 82% were seen once. Material for sequencing was PBMCs or T cells enriched from blood (not recorded which). Receptors were obtained from a man aged 35 to 55 who had recovered from COVID-19.

This clone was seen a handful of times. V usage is TRBV2 and J usage is TRBJ1-1; TRBD1 matches 8 bases. From germline, CDR1 is SNHLY and CDR2 FYNNEI. With 5 bases clipped from V and 11 bases from J, the junction kept 10 bases outside the gene matches. The CDR3 totals 13 residues. CDR3 coding DNA: TGTGCCAGCAGTACTGATCAGGGGGCTTGGGCTTTCTTT. Protein product: CASSTDQGAWAFF. Supplemented by reference TRBV2 and TRBJ1-1, the full variable domain reads EPEVTQTPSHQVTQMGQEVILRCVPISNHLYFYWYRQILGQKVEFLVSFYNNEISEKSEIFDDQFSVERPDGSNFTLKIRSTKLEDSAMYFCASSTDQGAWAFFGQGTRLTVV.

This chain links TRBV28 with TRBJ1-1; D gene unclear. Germline V gene lookup returns CDR1 MDHEN and CDR2 SYDVKM. The CDR3 consists of 14 residues. Trimming took 7 bases from V and 5 from J, leaving 17 bases between them. CDR3 bases: TGTGCCAGCACCTCTTCGGGGAGGTGGACTGAAGCTTTCTTT. Translation: CASTSSGRWTEAFF. Full variable domain (rest looked up from reference TRBV28 and TRBJ1-1): DVKVTQSSRYLVKRTGEKVFLECVQDMDHENMFWYRQDPGLGLRLIYFSYDVKMKEKGDIPEGYSVSREKKERFSLILESASTNQTSMYLCASTSSGRWTEAFFGQGTRLTVV.

The V call is TRBV11-1, the J call TRBJ2-2, with D maybe TRBD2 (5 bases). V lost 5 bases to trimming and J lost 1 base, with 11 bases between them. The CDR3 covers 15 residues. Per germline, CDR1 SGHAT and CDR2 FQDESV (reference sequence). CDR3 bases: TGTGCCAGCAGCGCACGGGAATTGAACACCGGGGAGCTGTTTTTT. This gives the protein CASSARELNTGELFF.

V is TRBV4-2 and J is TRBJ2-2; no firm D call. Germline V gene sequence: CDR1 LGHNA, CDR2 YNFKEQ. Trimming took 1 base from V and 2 from J, leaving 11 bases between them. There are 16 residues in the CDR3. For the CDR3, the DNA is TGTGCCAGCAGCCAAGGAGGAGACCCTAACACCGGGGAGCTGTTTTTT. This gives the protein CASSQGGDPNTGELFF.

This clone was counted a few times. The gene calls are TRBV4-3 and TRBJ2-1; 16 nucleotides agree with TRBD2. CDR1 is LGHNA and CDR2 is YSLEER in the germline V gene. CDR3 size: 17 residues. The V and J ends lost 0 bases and 12 bases, in that order; junction bases with no gene match: 8. The CDR3 DNA is TGCGCCAGCAGCCAAGATTTGGGGACTAGCGGGAGGGAGGCGCAGTTCTTC. It translates to CASSQDLGTSGREAQFF.

The chain is built from TRBV6-2 or TRBV6-3 and TRBJ2-7; 12 bases line up with TRBD2. The CDR3 totals 17 residues. Per germline, CDR1 MNHEY and CDR2 SVGEGT. V gave up 6 bases and J gave up 0 bases; unmatched junction bases: 9. In nucleotides, the CDR3 is TGTGCCAGCAGCCTCGGGACTAGCGGGTTTAGCTCCTACGAGCAGTACGTC. Its translation: CASSLGTSGFSSYEQYV.

This clone was seen a handful of times. J is TRBJ2-6 and V is TRBV2; D unresolved. Germline CDR1 SNHLY, CDR2 FYNNEI. V dropped 1 base and J dropped 0 bases, with 16 bases sitting between them. CDR3 length equals 19 residues. The CDR3 DNA is TGTGCCAGCAGTGAAGACAGTTTCTCCCCAATCTCTGGGGCCAACGTCCTGACTTTC. It translates to CASSEDSFSPISGANVLTF.

This sequence joins TRBV28 and TRBJ2-7; a possible D gene is TRBD1 (6 bases). Trimming cost V 6 bases and J 2 bases, with 14 bases left between them. From germline, CDR1 is MDHEN and CDR2 SYDVKM. This CDR3 is 14 amino acids long. The CDR3 sequence is CASSPGTNTYEQYF. As DNA, the CDR3 is TGTGCCAGCAGCCCCGGGACAAATACCTACGAGCAGTACTTC.

V usage is TRBV6-2 or TRBV6-3 and J usage is TRBJ1-4, with D unclear. V dropped 2 bases and J dropped 3 bases, with 7 bases sitting between them. The CDR3 is 14 amino acids. Germline-derived CDR1 and CDR2 are MNHEY and SVGEGT. CDR3 DNA: TGTGCCAGCAGTTACGGCGGGGCTAATGAAAAACTGTTTTTT. Protein sequence: CASSYGGANEKLFF.

The chain joins TRBV6-5 to TRBJ2-3, with D maybe TRBD1 (5 bases). The CDR3 has 14 residues. Deletions cut 5 bases from V and 5 bases from J, with 14 bases between. Germline V gene lookup returns CDR1 MNHEY and CDR2 SVGAGI. As DNA, the CDR3 is TGTGCCAGCAGTCCCTCGCTACAGGAAGATACGCAGTATTTT. It encodes CASSPSLQEDTQYF.

The rearrangement uses TRBV19 and TRBJ2-2; 8 nucleotides agree with TRBD1. CDR1 is LNHDA and CDR2 is SQIVND in the germline V gene (reference sequence). The CDR3 length is 15 residues. With 1 base clipped from V and 9 bases from J, the junction kept 7 bases outside the gene matches. CDR3 amino acids: CASSIVTGGTRELFF. The CDR3 DNA follows: TGTGCCAGTAGTATAGTTACAGGGGGGACCCGGGAGCTGTTTTTT.

The gene calls are TRBV10-3 and TRBJ2-5; D remains ambiguous. The CDR3 spans 13 residues. CDR1 is ENHRY, CDR2 SYGVKD, per germline. V was clipped by 3 bases and J by 2 bases, with 7 bases between them. This chain's CDR3 is CAISEVQQETQYF. The CDR3 bases are TGTGCCATCAGTGAAGTCCAGCAAGAGACCCAGTACTTC.

The genes are TRBV28 and TRBJ2-1; 7 bases line up with TRBD1. The CDR3 is 14 amino acids. CDR1 and CDR2 from the germline V gene are MDHEN and SYDVKM. Trimming took 8 bases from V and 2 from J; bases not matched to a gene: 6. The CDR3 is CASRGTATYNEQFF. In nucleotides, the CDR3 is TGTGCCAGCCGAGGGACAGCAACCTACAATGAGCAGTTCTTC.

This clone has a count of ten or more. This chain links TRBV7-3 with TRBJ2-7, with TRBD2 matching 10 bases. There are 14 residues in the CDR3. Germline-derived CDR1 and CDR2 are SGHTA and FQGTGA. J gave up 5 bases and V 4 bases, and 5 bases lay outside the gene matches. CDR3 protein: CASSSAGGLDEQYF. The CDR3 DNA reads TGTGCCAGCAGCTCAGCGGGAGGGTTAGACGAGCAGTACTTC.

The V gene is TRBV6-1, the J gene TRBJ2-7; tentative D call: TRBD2 (5 bases). Germline CDR1 reads MNHNS; CDR2 reads SASEGT. V shed 2 bases and J shed 2 bases, with 16 bases lying between them. This CDR3 spans 16 amino acids. CDR3 sequence: CASSEQWPPGTYEQYF. The DNA for the CDR3 is TGTGCCAGCAGTGAACAGTGGCCGCCGGGGACCTACGAGCAGTACTTC.

This clone has more than one count but fewer than ten. This chain uses TRBV7-3 with TRBJ2-2; no definite D call. This CDR3 is 16 amino acids long. V was shortened by 5 bases and J by 6 bases, with 19 bases between the two germline ends. Germline lookup yields CDR1 SGHTA and CDR2 FQGTGA. The CDR3 loop is CASSPRNAQFSGELFF. In nucleotides, the CDR3 is TGTGCCAGCAGCCCTCGTAATGCCCAGTTCTCCGGGGAGCTGTTTTTT. Based on the CDR3 plus reference TRBV7-3 and TRBJ2-2, the full variable domain is GAGVSQTPSNKVTEKGKYVELRCDPISGHTALYWYRQSLGQGPEFLIYFQGTGAADDSGLPNDRFFAVRPEGSVSTLKIQRTERGDSAVYLCASSPRNAQFSGELFFGEGSRLTVL.